This entry lists 19 T cell receptor beta chains sequenced from one sample in a study of T cell responses to AZD1222 COVID-19 vaccine. Clones were sequenced by immunoSEQ multiplex PCR, and TCRdb holds only the in-frame ones, with some missing. The repertoire includes roughly 120,000 clones, about 88% of them detected once, and approximately 17% sits in the top ten. The specimen comprised peripheral blood, sampled on day 0 of AZD1222 vaccination. Receptor source: an adult in good health.

This chain connects TRBV10-3 to TRBJ2-5; perhaps D is TRBD1 or TRBD2 (5 bases each). The CDR3 is made up of 15 amino acids. CDR1 is ENHRY and CDR2 is SYGVKD in the germline V gene. Trimming cost V 5 bases and J 4 bases, with 17 bases left between them. CDR3 region: CAISSPGRAGETQYF. The CDR3 DNA reads as TGTGCCATCAGTTCACCGGGACGGGCGGGAGAGACCCAGTACTTC.

The chain recombines TRBV4-1 with TRBJ2-3; 11 bases are shared with TRBD1. From germline, CDR1 is MGHRA and CDR2 YSYEKL. There are 16 residues in the CDR3. V trimming: 4 bases; J trimming: 2 bases; junction bases outside the gene matches: 5. The CDR3 nucleotides are TGCGCCAGCAGCCCCGGACAGGGGGCAACCACAGATACGCAGTATTTT. This sequence encodes CASSPGQGATTDTQYF.

V usage is TRBV6-1 and J usage is TRBJ2-7; D may be TRBD2 (6 bases). Per germline, CDR1 MNHNS and CDR2 SASEGT. Trimming removed 5 bases at V and 5 bases at J, with 19 bases between. The CDR3 has 15 amino acids. DNA for the CDR3: TGTGCCAGCAGTACGGCGGGACCAACTATTCACGAGCAGTACGTC. Its translation: CASSTAGPTIHEQYV.

This chain uses TRBV18 with TRBJ1-1; possibly TRBD1 for D (5 bases). The length of the CDR3 is 13 residues. From germline, CDR1 is KGHSH and CDR2 LQKENI. Trimming removed 2 bases from V and 4 bases from J, with 8 bases in between. For the CDR3, the DNA is TGTGCCAGCTCACCATCGGGGCGCACTGAAGCTTTCTTT. This sequence encodes CASSPSGRTEAFF.

This chain uses TRBV28 with TRBJ1-3; D possibly corresponds to TRBD1 (6 bases). CDR3 length: 15 residues. CDR1 and CDR2 (germline): MDHEN, SYDVKM. With 5 bases removed from V and 0 bases from J, the gap between germline ends came to 11 bases. CDR3 protein: CASSVIQGSGNTIYF. The CDR3 DNA is TGTGCCAGCAGTGTAATACAGGGCTCTGGAAACACCATATATTTT. Supplemented by reference TRBV28 and TRBJ1-3, the full variable domain reads DVKVTQSSRYLVKRTGEKVFLECVQDMDHENMFWYRQDPGLGLRLIYFSYDVKMKEKGDIPEGYSVSREKKERFSLILESASTNQTSMYLCASSVIQGSGNTIYFGEGSWLTVV.

CDR3: CASSLEGGTEAFF. Written as DNA, the CDR3 is TGCGCCAGCAGCTTGGAAGGGGGAACTGAAGCTTTCTTT. The chain carries TRBV5-1 and TRBJ1-1; D is possibly TRBD1 (6 bases). Germline V gene sequence: CDR1 SGHRS, CDR2 YFSETQ. The CDR3 spans 13 residues. V dropped 0 bases and J dropped 5 bases, with 8 bases sitting between them.

V is TRBV7-2 and J is TRBJ1-2; the D is unclear. Germline loops: CDR1 SGHTA, CDR2 FQGNSA. Trimming pared 2 bases from V and 8 bases from J, leaving 15 bases between. The CDR3 contains 14 residues. The CDR3 DNA is TGTGCCAGCAGCTTATCCAGAGTAGTGGGCGGCTACACCTTC. This gives the protein CASSLSRVVGGYTF. The variable domain in full, completed from reference TRBV7-2 and TRBJ1-2, reads GAGVSQSPSNKVTEKGKDVELRCDPISGHTALYWYRQSLGQGLEFLIYFQGNSAPDKSGLPSDRFSAERTGGSVSTLTIQRTQQEDSAVYLCASSLSRVVGGYTFGSGTRLTVV.

V is TRBV6-2 or TRBV6-3 and J is TRBJ1-5, with D possibly being TRBD1 (5 bases). Germline V gene lookup returns CDR1 MNHEY and CDR2 SVGEGT. Trimming removed 0 bases at V and 9 bases at J, with 15 bases between. This CDR3 is built from 15 residues. The CDR3 region is CASSYSGDGYTPQHF. The CDR3 nucleotides are TGTGCCAGCAGTTACTCGGGGGACGGGTATACGCCCCAGCATTTT.

The count of this clone is one. The chain joins TRBV27 to TRBJ2-7; TRBD1 aligns across 7 bases. CDR1 MNHEY and CDR2 SMNVEV come from the germline V gene (reference sequence). J gave up 4 bases and V 6 bases, and 6 bases lay outside the gene matches. CDR3 length: 13 amino acids. For the CDR3, the DNA is TGTGCCAGCAGCTCGGGACAGAGATACGAGCAGTACTTC. This codes for CASSSGQRYEQYF.

The rearrangement joins TRBV27 to TRBJ2-7; 7 nucleotides line up with TRBD1. The germline CDR1 and CDR2 sequences are MNHEY and SMNVEV (reference sequence). V dropped 6 bases and J dropped 4; count of bases not matched to a gene: 12. The CDR3 contains 15 residues. CDR3 in amino acids: CASRAPGQTVYEQYV. In DNA, the CDR3 is TGTGCCAGCAGAGCCCCGGGACAGACAGTTTACGAGCAGTACGTC.

The V gene is TRBV7-2, the J gene TRBJ1-6; 7 nucleotides align to TRBD1. CDR3 length: 14 residues. CDR1 SGHTA and CDR2 FQGNSA come from the germline V gene. V was clipped by 1 base and J by 10 bases; unmatched bases: 4. The CDR3 DNA reads TGTGCCAGCAGCTTAGGGACAGGCCTCTCACCCCTCCACTTT. Translation: CASSLGTGLSPLHF.

The genes are TRBV30 and TRBJ2-2; a possible D gene is TRBD1 (6 bases). Germline V gives CDR1 GTSNPN, CDR2 SVGIG (reference sequence). CDR3 size: 14 residues. Trimming shortened V by 4 bases and J by 4 bases, and 13 bases separated the two germline ends. CDR3 region: CAWTGDIVTGELFF. The CDR3 DNA reads TGTGCCTGGACAGGGGACATAGTCACCGGGGAGCTGTTTTTT.

The chain recombines TRBV3-1 (or the pseudogene TRBV3-2) with TRBJ2-5; D uncertain. Germline lookup yields CDR1 LGHDT and CDR2 YNNKEL (reference sequence). The CDR3 totals 12 residues. The V gene lost 2 bases and the J gene lost 4 bases, with 5 bases spanning the gap. Here the CDR3 reads CASSQSPETQYF. CDR3 DNA sequence: TGTGCCAGCAGCCAAAGCCCAGAGACCCAGTACTTC.

The V gene is TRBV2, the J gene TRBJ1-6, with 8 bases matching TRBD1. V shed 8 bases and J 5 bases; nucleotides not matched to a gene: 2. Looked up from germline, CDR1 is SNHLY and CDR2 is FYNNEI. The CDR3 is 13 residues long. CDR3 sequence reads: CASGDRNNSPLHF. CDR3 nucleotides: TGTGCCAGCGGGGACAGGAATAATTCACCCCTCCACTTT.

This clone was observed a handful of times. This chain connects TRBV5-1 to TRBJ1-2; D is uncertain. The CDR3 has 14 residues. Germline V gene lookup returns CDR1 SGHRS and CDR2 YFSETQ. V lost 0 bases, J lost 4 bases, and 10 bases lay in between. The CDR3 sequence: CASSLAPETYGYTF. The CDR3 bases are TGCGCCAGCAGCTTGGCGCCCGAAACCTATGGCTACACCTTC.

The chain has TRBV19 and TRBJ1-5, with D possibly matching TRBD1 (5 bases). Trimming took 7 bases from V and 4 from J, leaving 14 bases between them. Germline V gene lookup returns CDR1 LNHDA and CDR2 SQIVND (reference sequence). CDR3 size: 14 residues. The CDR3 loop reads CASTTDSKNQPQHF. In DNA form, the CDR3 reads TGTGCCAGTACCACTGACAGTAAAAATCAGCCCCAGCATTTT. Supplemented by reference TRBV19 and TRBJ1-5, the full variable domain reads DGGITQSPKYLFRKEGQNVTLSCEQNLNHDAMYWYRQDPGQGLRLIYYSQIVNDFQKGDIAEGYSVSREKKESFPLTVTSAQKNPTAFYLCASTTDSKNQPQHFGDGTRLSIL.

The gene calls are TRBV3-1 (or the pseudogene TRBV3-2) and TRBJ1-3, with TRBD1 matching over 9 bases. The CDR3 is 15 amino acids. Unmatched junction bases numbered 4, after V lost 3 bases and J lost 4 bases. The germline gives CDR1 LGHDT, CDR2 YNNKEL (reference sequence). The CDR3 DNA is TGTGCCAGCAGCCAGGGACAGGGCGGGGGAAACACCATATATTTT. Translating it yields CASSQGQGGGNTIYF.

A single count supports this clone. The chain couples TRBV2 to TRBJ2-7; 7 bases line up with TRBD2. The V gene's germline CDR1 is SNHLY and CDR2 FYNNEI. J gave up 0 bases and V 7 bases, and 6 bases lay outside the gene matches. This CDR3 has 14 amino acids. The DNA of the CDR3 is TGTGCCAGCAAGCCGGGGGGACCCTCCTACGAGCAGTACTTC. Amino acids: CASKPGGPSYEQYF.

The chain carries TRBV5-4 and TRBJ2-5; D gene unclear. CDR1 SGHNT and CDR2 YYREEE come from the germline V gene (reference sequence). This CDR3 region has 14 residues. The germline V and J ends were trimmed by 0 bases and 1 base, with 7 bases remaining between them. The CDR3 protein is CASSLVGSQETQYF. The DNA of the CDR3 is TGTGCCAGCAGCTTGGTGGGCAGCCAAGAGACCCAGTACTTC.